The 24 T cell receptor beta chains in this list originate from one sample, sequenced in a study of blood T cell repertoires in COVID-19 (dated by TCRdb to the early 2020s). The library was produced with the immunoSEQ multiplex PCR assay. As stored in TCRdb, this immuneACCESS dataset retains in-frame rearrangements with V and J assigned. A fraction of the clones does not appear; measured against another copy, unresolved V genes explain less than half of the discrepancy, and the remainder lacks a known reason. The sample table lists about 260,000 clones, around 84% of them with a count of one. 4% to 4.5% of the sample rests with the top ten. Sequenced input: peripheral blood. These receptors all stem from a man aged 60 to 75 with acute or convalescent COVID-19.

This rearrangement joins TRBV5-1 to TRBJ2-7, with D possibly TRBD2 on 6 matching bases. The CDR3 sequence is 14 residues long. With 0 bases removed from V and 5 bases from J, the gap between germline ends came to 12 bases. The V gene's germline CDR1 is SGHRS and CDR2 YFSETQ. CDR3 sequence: CASSLGGTHDEQYF. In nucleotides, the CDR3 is TGCGCCAGCAGCTTGGGGGGGACTCACGACGAGCAGTACTTC. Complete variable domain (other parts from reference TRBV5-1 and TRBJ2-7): KAGVTQTPRYLIKTRGQQVTLSCSPISGHRSVSWYQQTPGQGLQFLFEYFSETQRNKGNFPGRFSGRQFSNSRSEMNVSTLELGDSALYLCASSLGGTHDEQYFGPGTRLTVT.

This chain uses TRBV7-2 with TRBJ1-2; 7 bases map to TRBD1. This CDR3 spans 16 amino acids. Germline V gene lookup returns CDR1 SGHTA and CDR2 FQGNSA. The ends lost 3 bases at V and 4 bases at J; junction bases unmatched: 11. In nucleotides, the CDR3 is TGTGCCAGCAGCTTGGACAGGTTTAAATCCGTCTATGGCTACACCTTC. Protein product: CASSLDRFKSVYGYTF.

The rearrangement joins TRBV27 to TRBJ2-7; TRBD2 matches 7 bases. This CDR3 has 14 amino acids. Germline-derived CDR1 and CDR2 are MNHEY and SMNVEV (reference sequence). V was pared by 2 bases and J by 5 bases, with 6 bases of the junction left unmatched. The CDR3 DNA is TGTGCCAGCAGTTTAGGCGGGAGTGGTAACGAGCAGTACTTC. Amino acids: CASSLGGSGNEQYF.

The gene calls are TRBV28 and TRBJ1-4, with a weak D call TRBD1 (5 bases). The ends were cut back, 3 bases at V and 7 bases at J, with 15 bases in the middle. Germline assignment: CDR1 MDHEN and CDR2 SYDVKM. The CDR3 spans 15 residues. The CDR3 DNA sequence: TGTGCCAGCAGTTTGGGGAGGGGAGGTGGTGAAAAACTGTTTTTT. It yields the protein CASSLGRGGGEKLFF.

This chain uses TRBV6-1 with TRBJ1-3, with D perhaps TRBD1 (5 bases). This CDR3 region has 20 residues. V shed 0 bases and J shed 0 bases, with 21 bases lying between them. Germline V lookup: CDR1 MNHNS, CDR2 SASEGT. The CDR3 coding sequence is TGTGCCAGCAGTGAAGCGCGCGTGGGGCCGACACTCAACTCTGGAAACACCATATATTTT. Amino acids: CASSEARVGPTLNSGNTIYF.

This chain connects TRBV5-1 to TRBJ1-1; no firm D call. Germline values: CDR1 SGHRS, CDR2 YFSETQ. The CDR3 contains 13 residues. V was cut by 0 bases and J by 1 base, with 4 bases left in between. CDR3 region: CASSLDRNTEAFF. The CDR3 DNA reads TGCGCCAGCAGCTTGGACAGGAACACTGAAGCTTTCTTT.

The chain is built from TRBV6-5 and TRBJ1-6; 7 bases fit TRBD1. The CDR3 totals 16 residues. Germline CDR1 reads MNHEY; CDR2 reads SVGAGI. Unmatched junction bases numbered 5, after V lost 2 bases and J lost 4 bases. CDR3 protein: CASSYRDSLYNSPLHF. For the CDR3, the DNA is TGTGCCAGCAGTTACCGGGACAGCCTATATAATTCACCCCTCCACTTT.

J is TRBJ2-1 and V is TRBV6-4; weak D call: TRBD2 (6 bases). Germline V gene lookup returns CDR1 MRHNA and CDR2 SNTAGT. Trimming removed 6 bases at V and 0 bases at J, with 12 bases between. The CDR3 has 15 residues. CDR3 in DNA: TGTGCCAGCAGGAGGGACTTTAACTCCTACAATGAGCAGTTCTTC. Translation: CASRRDFNSYNEQFF.

CDR3 loop: CASSLGGRGGSPLHF. The CDR3 DNA reads TGTGCCAGCAGCTTAGGGGGAAGGGGCGGTTCACCCCTCCACTTT. The chain uses TRBV7-2 and TRBJ1-6; tentative D call: TRBD1 (5 bases). The germline gives CDR1 SGHTA, CDR2 FQGNSA. The V gene lost 1 base and the J gene lost 9 bases, with 13 bases spanning the gap. The CDR3 runs to 15 residues.

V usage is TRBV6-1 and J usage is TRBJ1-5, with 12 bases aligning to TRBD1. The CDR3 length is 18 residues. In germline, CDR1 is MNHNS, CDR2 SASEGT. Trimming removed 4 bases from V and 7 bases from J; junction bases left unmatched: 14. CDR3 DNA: TGTGCCAGCAGTGCAGGGACAGGGGGCGCGAATGTAGGACAGCCCCAGCATTTT. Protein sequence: CASSAGTGGANVGQPQHF.

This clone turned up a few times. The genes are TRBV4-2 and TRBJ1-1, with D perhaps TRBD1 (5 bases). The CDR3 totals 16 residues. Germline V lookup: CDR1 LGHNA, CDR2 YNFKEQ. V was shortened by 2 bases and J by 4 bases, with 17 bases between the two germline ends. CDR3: CASSQCWGPVCTEAFF. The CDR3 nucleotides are TGTGCCAGCAGCCAATGTTGGGGCCCCGTGTGCACTGAAGCTTTCTTT.

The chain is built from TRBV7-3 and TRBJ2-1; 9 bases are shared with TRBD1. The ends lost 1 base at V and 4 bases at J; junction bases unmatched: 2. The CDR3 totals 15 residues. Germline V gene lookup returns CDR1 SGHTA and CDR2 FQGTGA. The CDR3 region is CASSLMGTGYNEQFF. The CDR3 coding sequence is TGTGCCAGCAGCTTAATGGGGACAGGGTACAATGAGCAGTTCTTC.

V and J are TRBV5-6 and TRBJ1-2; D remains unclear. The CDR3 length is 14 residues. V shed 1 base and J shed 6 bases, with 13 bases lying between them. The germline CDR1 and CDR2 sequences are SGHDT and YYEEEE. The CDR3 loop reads CASSLFSGSDGYTF. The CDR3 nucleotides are TGTGCCAGCAGCTTGTTCAGCGGGTCGGATGGCTACACCTTC. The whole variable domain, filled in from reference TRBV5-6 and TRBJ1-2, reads DAGVTQSPTHLIKTRGQQVTLRCSPKSGHDTVSWYQQALGQGPQFIFQYYEEEERQRGNFPDRFSGHQFPNYSSELNVNALLLGDSALYLCASSLFSGSDGYTFGSGTRLTVV.

This chain's CDR3 is CASSRLDGGPNTGELFF. The CDR3 nucleotides read TGTGCCAGTAGTAGGCTGGACGGGGGGCCTAACACCGGGGAGCTGTTTTTT. The chain carries TRBV19 and TRBJ2-2; D perhaps matches TRBD2 (7 bases). Trimming cost V 4 bases and J 2 bases, with 17 bases left between them. The CDR3 spans 17 residues. Germline V CDR1 and CDR2: LNHDA, SQIVND (reference sequence). Variable domain in full (rest from reference TRBV19 and TRBJ2-2): DGGITQSPKYLFRKEGQNVTLSCEQNLNHDAMYWYRQDPGQGLRLIYYSQIVNDFQKGDIAEGYSVSREKKESFPLTVTSAQKNPTAFYLCASSRLDGGPNTGELFFGEGSRLTVL.

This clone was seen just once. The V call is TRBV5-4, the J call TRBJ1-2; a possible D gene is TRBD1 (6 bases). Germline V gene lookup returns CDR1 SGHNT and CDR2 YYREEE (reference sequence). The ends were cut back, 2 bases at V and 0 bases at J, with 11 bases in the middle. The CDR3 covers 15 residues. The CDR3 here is CASSLSTGPNYGYTF. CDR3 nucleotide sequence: TGTGCCAGCAGCTTAAGCACAGGGCCTAACTATGGCTACACCTTC.

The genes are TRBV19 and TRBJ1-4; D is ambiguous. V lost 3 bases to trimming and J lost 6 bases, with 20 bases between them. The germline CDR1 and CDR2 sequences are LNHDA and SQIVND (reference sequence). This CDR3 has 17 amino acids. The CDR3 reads CASSIEGSGAYHEKLFF. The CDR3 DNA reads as TGTGCCAGTAGTATCGAGGGATCAGGAGCCTATCATGAAAAACTGTTTTTT.

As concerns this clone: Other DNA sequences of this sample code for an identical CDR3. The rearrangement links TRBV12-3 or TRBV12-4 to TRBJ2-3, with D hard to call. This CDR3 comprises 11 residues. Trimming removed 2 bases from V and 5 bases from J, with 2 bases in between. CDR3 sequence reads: CASSLRDTQYF. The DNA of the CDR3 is TGTGCCAGCAGTTTACGAGATACGCAGTATTTT.

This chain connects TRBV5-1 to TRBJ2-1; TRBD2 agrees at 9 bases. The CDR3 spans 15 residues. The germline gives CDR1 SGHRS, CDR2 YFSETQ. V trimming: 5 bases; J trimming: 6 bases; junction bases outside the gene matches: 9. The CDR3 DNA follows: TGCGCCAGCAGAAGGACGGGACTAGCTTCCAATGAGCAGTTCTTC. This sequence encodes CASRRTGLASNEQFF.

The DNA of the CDR3 is TGTGCCAGCAGCCAGACTCGGTTAGCTAGCACAGATACGCAGTATTTT. Translation gives CASSQTRLASTDTQYF. The V gene is TRBV5-4, the J gene TRBJ2-3; no clear D. Germline V gene sequence: CDR1 SGHNT, CDR2 YYREEE (reference sequence). The CDR3 length is 16 residues. Between the trimmed V and J ends, which lost 4 bases and 0 bases, there was a span of 15 bases.

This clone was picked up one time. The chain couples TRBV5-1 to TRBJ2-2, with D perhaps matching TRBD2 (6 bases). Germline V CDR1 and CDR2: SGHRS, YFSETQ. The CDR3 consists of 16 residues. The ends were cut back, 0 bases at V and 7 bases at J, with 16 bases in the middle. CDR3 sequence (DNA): TGCGCCAGCAGCTTGGTAATCAGGGAGGAGAGCGGGGAGCTGTTTTTT. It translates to CASSLVIREESGELFF.

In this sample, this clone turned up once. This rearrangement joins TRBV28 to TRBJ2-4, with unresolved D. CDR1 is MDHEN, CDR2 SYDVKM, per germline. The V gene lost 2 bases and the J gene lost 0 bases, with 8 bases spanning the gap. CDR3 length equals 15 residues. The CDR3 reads CASSLPILAKNIQYF. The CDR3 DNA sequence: TGTGCCAGCAGTTTACCCATACTAGCCAAAAACATTCAGTACTTC.

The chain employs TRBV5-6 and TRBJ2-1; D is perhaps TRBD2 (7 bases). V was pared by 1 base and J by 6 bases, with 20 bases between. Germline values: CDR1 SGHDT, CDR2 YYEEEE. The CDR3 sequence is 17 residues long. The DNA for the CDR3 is TGTGCCAGCAGCTTGTTTGCGGGGGCCCACCCTGGCAATGAGCAGTTCTTC. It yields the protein CASSLFAGAHPGNEQFF.

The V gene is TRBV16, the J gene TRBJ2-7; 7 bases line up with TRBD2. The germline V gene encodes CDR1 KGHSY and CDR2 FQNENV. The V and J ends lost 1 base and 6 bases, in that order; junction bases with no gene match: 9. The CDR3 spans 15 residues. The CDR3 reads CASSQFGGRGREQYF. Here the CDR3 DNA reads TGTGCCAGCAGCCAATTTGGCGGGAGAGGTCGCGAGCAGTACTTC.

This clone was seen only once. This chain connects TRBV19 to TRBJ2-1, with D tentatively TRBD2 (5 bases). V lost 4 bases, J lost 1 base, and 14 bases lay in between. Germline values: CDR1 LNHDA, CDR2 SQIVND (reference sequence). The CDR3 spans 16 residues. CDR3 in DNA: TGTGCCAGTAGTAAAGTCCGCACTAGATCCTACAATGAGCAGTTCTTC. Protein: CASSKVRTRSYNEQFF.